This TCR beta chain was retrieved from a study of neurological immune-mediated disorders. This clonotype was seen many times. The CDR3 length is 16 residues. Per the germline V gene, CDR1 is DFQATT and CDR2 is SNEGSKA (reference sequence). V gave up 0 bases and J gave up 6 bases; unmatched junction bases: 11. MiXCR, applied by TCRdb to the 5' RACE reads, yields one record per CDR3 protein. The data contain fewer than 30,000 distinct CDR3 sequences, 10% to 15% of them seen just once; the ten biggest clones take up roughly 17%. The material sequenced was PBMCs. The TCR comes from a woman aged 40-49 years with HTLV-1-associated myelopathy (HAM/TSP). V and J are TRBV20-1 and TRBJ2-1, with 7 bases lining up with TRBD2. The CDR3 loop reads CSARDSRLAETNEQFF. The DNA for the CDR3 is TGCAGTGCTAGAGATAGCCGGCTAGCGGAAACCAATGAGCAGTTCTTC.